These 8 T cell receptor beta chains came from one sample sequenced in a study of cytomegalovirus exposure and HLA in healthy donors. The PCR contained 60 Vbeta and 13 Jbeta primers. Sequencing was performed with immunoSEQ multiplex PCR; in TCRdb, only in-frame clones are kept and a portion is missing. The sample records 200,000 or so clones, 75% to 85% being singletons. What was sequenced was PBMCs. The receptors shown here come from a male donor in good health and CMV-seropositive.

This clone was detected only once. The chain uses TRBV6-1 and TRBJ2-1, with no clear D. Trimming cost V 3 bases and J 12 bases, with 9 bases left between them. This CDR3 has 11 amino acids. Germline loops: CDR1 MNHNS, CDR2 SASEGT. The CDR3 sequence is CASSDSPVQFF. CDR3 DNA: TGTGCCAGCAGTGATTCGCCAGTGCAGTTCTTC.

In DNA form, the CDR3 reads TGTGCCTGGAGTACCACGACAGGGCCAGTGGGAGGCTACACCTTC. Protein product: CAWSTTTGPVGGYTF. V usage is TRBV30 and J usage is TRBJ1-2; 7 bases fit TRBD1. This CDR3 has 15 residues. With 2 bases clipped from V and 8 bases from J, the junction kept 14 bases outside the gene matches. The germline V gene encodes CDR1 GTSNPN and CDR2 SVGIG (reference sequence).

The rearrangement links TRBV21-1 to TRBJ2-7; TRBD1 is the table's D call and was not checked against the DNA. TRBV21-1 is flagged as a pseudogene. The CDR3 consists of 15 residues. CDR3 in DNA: TGTGCCAGCAGCTTTCAAGACAGGGCCCACTACGAGCAGTACTTC. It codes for CASSFQDRAHYEQYF.

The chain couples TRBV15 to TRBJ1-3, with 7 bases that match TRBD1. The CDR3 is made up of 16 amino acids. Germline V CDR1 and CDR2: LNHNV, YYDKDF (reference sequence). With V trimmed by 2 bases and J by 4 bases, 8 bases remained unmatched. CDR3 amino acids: CATSRQEGASGNTIYF. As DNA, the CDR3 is TGTGCCACCAGCAGACAAGAGGGGGCATCCGGAAACACCATATATTTT.

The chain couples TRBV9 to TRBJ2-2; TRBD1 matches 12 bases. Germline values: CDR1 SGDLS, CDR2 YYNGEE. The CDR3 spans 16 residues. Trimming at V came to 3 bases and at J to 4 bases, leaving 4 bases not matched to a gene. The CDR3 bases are TGTGCCAGCAGCGCCGGGACAGGGGGCCGCACCGGGGAGCTGTTTTTT. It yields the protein CASSAGTGGRTGELFF. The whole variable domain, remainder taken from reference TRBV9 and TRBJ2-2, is DSGVTQTPKHLITATGQRVTLRCSPRSGDLSVYWYQQSLDQGLQFLIQYYNGEERAKGNILERFSAQQFPDLHSELNLSSLELGDSALYFCASSAGTGGRTGELFFGEGSRLTVL.

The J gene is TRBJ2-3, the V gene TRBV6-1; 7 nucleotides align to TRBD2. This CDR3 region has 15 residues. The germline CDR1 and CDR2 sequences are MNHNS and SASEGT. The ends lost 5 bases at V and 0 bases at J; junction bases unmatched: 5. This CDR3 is CASSTSAWSTDTQYF. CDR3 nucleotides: TGTGCCAGCAGTACTAGCGCCTGGAGCACAGATACGCAGTATTTT.

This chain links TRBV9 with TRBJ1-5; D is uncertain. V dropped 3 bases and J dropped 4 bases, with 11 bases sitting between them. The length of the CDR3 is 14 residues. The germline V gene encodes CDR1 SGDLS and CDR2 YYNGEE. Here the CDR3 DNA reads TGTGCCAGCAGCGCGCACACGGGGAATCAGCCCCAGCATTTT. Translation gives CASSAHTGNQPQHF. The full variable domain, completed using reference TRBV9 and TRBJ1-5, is DSGVTQTPKHLITATGQRVTLRCSPRSGDLSVYWYQQSLDQGLQFLIQYYNGEERAKGNILERFSAQQFPDLHSELNLSSLELGDSALYFCASSAHTGNQPQHFGDGTRLSIL.

The DNA for the CDR3 is TGTGCCAGCAGCTTAACGGTTAGGCCGGACTTGGCTGGCTACACCTTC. Its translation is CASSLTVRPDLAGYTF. This chain uses TRBV7-9 with TRBJ1-2; no clear D gene. This CDR3 is 16 amino acids long. The germline gives CDR1 SEHNR, CDR2 FQNEAQ (reference sequence). V gave up 2 bases and J gave up 7 bases, with 20 bases separating them.